This T cell receptor (beta chain) was identified in a study of PD-L1 blockade in urothelial cancer. About the research overall: The number of prior chemotherapy regimens per patient was 0 to 3. Blood was analyzed 3 weeks (second dose) and 6 weeks after treatment start. When blood samples were assessed, the median T cell count was around 150,000.

Specified time point: peripheral blood 6 weeks after treatment start. The CDR3 has 16 amino acids. V lost 1 base, J lost 2 bases, and 13 bases lay in between. Germline V gives CDR1 SGHRS, CDR2 YFSETQ. Profiling relied on immunoSEQ multiplex PCR, and the TCRdb table lists in-frame clones only, not all of them. Among approximately 79,000 clones listed, 91% were seen once. The source is an elderly woman with urothelial cancer. The sample consisted of PBMCs, taken around atezolizumab (anti-PD-L1) treatment. V gene TRBV5-1 combines with J gene TRBJ1-3, with D possibly matching TRBD1 (5 bases). The CDR3 region has the DNA TGCGCCAGCAGCTTGTCTGGGCAGGGAACTGGAAACACCATATATTTT. Translation gives CASSLSGQGTGNTIYF.